This T cell receptor beta chain derives from a study of T cells expressing NK-cell markers. Germline CDR1 and CDR2: MNHEY and SVGEGT. This CDR3 is 13 amino acids long. TCRdb re-called the 5' RACE reads; every CDR3 protein appears as one record, without DNA. Its table lists some 450,000 distinct CDR3 sequences. The rearrangement joins TRBV6-2 or TRBV6-3 to TRBJ1-6; lacking DNA, the TRBD1 call made by TCRdb goes unchecked. The material sequenced was blood T cells: a sorted CD56 or NKG2C T cell subset, CD4+ or CD8+ T cells, or bulk PBMC T cells (not recorded which). This TCR derives from a woman aged 18-70 years in good health. This CDR3 reads CASDGRGTSPLHF.